The rows below give T cell receptor beta chains drawn from one sample of a study of T cell changes during pregnancy in multiple sclerosis. Clones were read by immunoSEQ multiplex PCR, and TCRdb kept only the in-frame ones, dropping some. The table has about 120,000 clones, 85% to 95% seen once; the top ten hold 6% to 7%. The material sequenced was peripheral blood, taken before pregnancy. The receptors stem from a female donor with multiple sclerosis, enrolled in a pregnancy study. Both conserved end residues are part of each CDR3. D genes are given only for firm matches. Not every row has a clone size; where given, it reads once, few, many or a size class.

>TRBV5-1|-|15|TRBJ1-4|-
CASTRDIATNEKLFF
TGCGCCAGCACCCGGGACATTGCAACTAATGAAAAACTGTTTTTT
>TRBV19|TRBD2|16|TRBJ2-3|-
CASSIGASGDTDTQYF
TGTGCCAGTAGTATAGGGGCTAGCGGAGACACAGATACGCAGTATTTT
>TRBV6-1|-|14|TRBJ2-1|once
CASSEWHPGNEQFF
TGTGCCAGCAGTGAATGGCACCCGGGGAATGAGCAGTTCTTC
>TRBV5-6|-|15|TRBJ2-5|-
CASSLGQVAKETQYF
TGTGCCAGCAGCTTGGGACAGGTTGCTAAAGAGACCCAGTACTTC
>TRBV4-1|TRBD1|16|TRBJ2-7|few
CASSQGEQGALYEQYF
TGCGCCAGCAGCCAAGGGGAGCAGGGGGCCCTCTACGAGCAGTACTTC
>TRBV19|TRBD2|14|TRBJ2-7|-
CASSMGLAFYEQYF
TGTGCCAGTAGTATGGGACTAGCGTTCTACGAGCAGTACTTC
>TRBV6-1|TRBD1|12|TRBJ1-2|-
CANGQDVYGYTF
TGTGCCAATGGACAGGACGTCTATGGCTACACCTTC
>TRBV5-1|-|15|TRBJ2-1|-
CASSLAKTTYNEQFF
TGCGCCAGCAGCTTGGCAAAGACTACCTACAATGAGCAGTTCTTC
>TRBV7-6|-|13|TRBJ1-1|few
CASSRQVNTEAFF
TGTGCCAGCAGCCGACAGGTCAACACTGAAGCTTTCTTT
>TRBV15|-|16|TRBJ1-2|-
CATSRDRPGDAHGYTF
TGTGCCACCAGCAGAGATAGGCCAGGGGACGCCCATGGCTACACCTTC
>TRBV5-1|TRBD1|17|TRBJ2-7|-
CASSYRDRGLNFYEQYF
TGCGCCAGCAGCTACCGGGACAGGGGGCTTAATTTCTACGAGCAGTACTTC
>TRBV10-3|-|15|TRBJ1-2|once
CAISESTGSNYGYTF
TGTGCCATCAGTGAGTCAACAGGGTCGAACTATGGCTACACCTTC
>TRBV10-3|TRBD1|15|TRBJ1-2|-
CAISEFTQGNYGYTF
TGTGCCATCAGTGAATTTACACAGGGGAACTATGGCTACACCTTC
>TRBV5-6|-|15|TRBJ1-6|-
CASSLDSSYNSPLHF
TGTGCCAGCAGCTTGGACAGCTCCTATAATTCACCCCTCCACTTT
>TRBV28|-|14|TRBJ1-6|-
CASSNRVNNSPLHF
TGTGCCAGCAGTAACAGGGTAAATAATTCACCCCTCCACTTT
>TRBV19|-|12|TRBJ1-5|-
CAIQQGNQPQHF
TGTGCCATTCAACAGGGTAATCAGCCCCAGCATTTT
>TRBV5-1|TRBD1|14|TRBJ2-7|once
CASSRQGASYEQYF
TGCGCCAGCAGCCGGCAGGGGGCGTCCTACGAGCAGTACTTC
>TRBV6-1|-|16|TRBJ1-5|-
CASSEEPYRFNQPQHF
TGTGCCAGCAGTGAAGAGCCGTACAGGTTCAATCAGCCCCAGCATTTT
>TRBV28|-|13|TRBJ2-7|-
CASSFPPTYEQYF
TGTGCCAGCAGTTTTCCACCTACCTACGAGCAGTACTTC
>TRBV7-9|-|13|TRBJ2-5|-
CASRHREKETQYF
TGTGCCAGCAGGCACAGGGAGAAAGAGACCCAGTACTTC
>TRBV5-4|-|14|TRBJ2-5|-
CASSSTRRTGTQYF
TGTGCCAGCAGCTCGACTCGCAGAACAGGGACCCAGTACTTC
>TRBV15|-|14|TRBJ1-5|-
CATRVGQSNQPQHF
TGTGCCACCAGGGTTGGCCAGAGCAATCAGCCCCAGCATTTT
>TRBV4-1|TRBD2|15|TRBJ2-5|once
CASSQGLASQETQYF
TGCGCCAGCAGTCAGGGACTAGCGAGTCAAGAGACCCAGTACTTC
>TRBV29-1|-|11|TRBJ1-1|-
CSVARSGGAFF
TGCAGCGTTGCTAGGTCGGGGGGAGCTTTCTTT
>TRBV7-3|TRBD1|14|TRBJ2-2|-
CASSPGTDTGELFF
TGTGCCAGCAGCCCCGGGACAGACACCGGGGAGCTGTTTTTT
>TRBV7-2|TRBD1|15|TRBJ1-6|-
CASSLATGNNSPLHF
TGTGCCAGCAGCTTGGCGACAGGGAATAATTCACCCCTCCACTTT
>TRBV27|-|14|TRBJ1-2|-
CASSFTGRRGGYTF
TGTGCCAGCAGTTTTACGGGACGGCGGGGTGGCTACACCTTC
>TRBV7-9|-|19|TRBJ2-7|-
CASSHPTALSGGASYEQYF
TGTGCCAGCAGCCACCCTACTGCCCTAAGCGGAGGAGCTAGCTACGAGCAGTACTTC
>TRBV5-6|-|11|TRBJ2-5|-
CASSRVETQYF
TGTGCCAGCTCCAGGGTAGAGACCCAGTACTTC
>TRBV28|TRBD1|12|TRBJ2-7|-
CASRLRTGEQYF
TGTGCCAGCAGACTCCGGACAGGGGAGCAGTACTTC
>TRBV28|TRBD2|13|TRBJ2-1|-
CASTRSAGNEQFF
TGTGCCAGCACCCGTTCAGCGGGAAATGAGCAGTTCTTC
>TRBV9|-|12|TRBJ2-3|-
CASMGSTDTQYF
TGTGCCAGCATGGGCAGCACAGATACGCAGTATTTT
>TRBV2|-|14|TRBJ2-4|-
CASRRDKVGNIQYF
TGTGCCAGCAGGAGGGACAAGGTTGGAAACATTCAGTACTTC
>TRBV27|-|14|TRBJ1-2|-
CASSLSSTYDGYTF
TGTGCCAGCAGTTTATCGTCGACATACGATGGCTACACCTTC
>TRBV5-6|-|15|TRBJ1-5|-
CASSFGTGQDQPQHF
TGTGCCAGCAGCTTCGGAACAGGGCAAGATCAGCCCCAGCATTTT
>TRBV6-6|TRBD1|15|TRBJ1-4|-
CASSPDRVGNEKLFF
TGTGCCAGCAGTCCCGACAGGGTTGGGAATGAAAAACTGTTTTTT
>TRBV2|TRBD2|13|TRBJ2-5|-
CASTSGRVETQYF
TGTGCCAGCACTAGCGGGAGGGTTGAGACCCAGTACTTC
>TRBV5-1|TRBD2|16|TRBJ2-1|-
CASSLDGLAGAREQFF
TGCGCCAGCAGCTTGGATGGACTAGCGGGAGCCCGAGAGCAGTTCTTC